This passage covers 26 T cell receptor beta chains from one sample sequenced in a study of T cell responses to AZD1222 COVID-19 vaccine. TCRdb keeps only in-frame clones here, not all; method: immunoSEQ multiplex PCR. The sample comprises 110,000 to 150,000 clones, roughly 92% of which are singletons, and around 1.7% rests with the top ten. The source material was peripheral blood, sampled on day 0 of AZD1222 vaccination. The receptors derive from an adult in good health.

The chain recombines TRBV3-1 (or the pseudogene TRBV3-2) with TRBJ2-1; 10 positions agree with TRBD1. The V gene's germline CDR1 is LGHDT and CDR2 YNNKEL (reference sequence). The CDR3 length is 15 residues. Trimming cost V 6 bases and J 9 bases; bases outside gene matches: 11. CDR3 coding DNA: TGTGCCAGCAGTCCTCGGGACAGGGGTTATAGTGAGCAGTTCTTC. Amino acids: CASSPRDRGYSEQFF.

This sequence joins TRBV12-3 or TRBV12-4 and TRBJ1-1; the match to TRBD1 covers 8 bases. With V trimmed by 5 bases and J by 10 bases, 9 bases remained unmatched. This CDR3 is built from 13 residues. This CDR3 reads CASSRPGTGGAFF. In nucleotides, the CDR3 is TGTGCCAGCAGTCGTCCCGGGACAGGAGGAGCTTTCTTT.

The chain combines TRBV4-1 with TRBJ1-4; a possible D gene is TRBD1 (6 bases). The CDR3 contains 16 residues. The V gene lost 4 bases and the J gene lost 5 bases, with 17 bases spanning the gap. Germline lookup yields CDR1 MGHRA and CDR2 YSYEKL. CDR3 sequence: CASSRRNREVNEKLFF. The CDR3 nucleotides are TGCGCCAGCAGCCGTAGAAACAGGGAAGTCAATGAAAAACTGTTTTTT.

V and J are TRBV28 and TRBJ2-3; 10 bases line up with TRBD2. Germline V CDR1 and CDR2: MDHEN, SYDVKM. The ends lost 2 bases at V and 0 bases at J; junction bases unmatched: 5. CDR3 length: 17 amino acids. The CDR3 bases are TGTGCCAGCAGTTTAGGGACTAGCGTTGGTAGCACAGATACGCAGTATTTT. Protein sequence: CASSLGTSVGSTDTQYF.

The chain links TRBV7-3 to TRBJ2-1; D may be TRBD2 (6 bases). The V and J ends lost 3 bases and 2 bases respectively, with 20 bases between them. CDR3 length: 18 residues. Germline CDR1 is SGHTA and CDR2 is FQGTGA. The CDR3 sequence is CASSFTLRGGIAYNEQFF. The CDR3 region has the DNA TGTGCCAGCAGCTTTACCCTTCGTGGAGGGATAGCCTACAATGAGCAGTTCTTC.

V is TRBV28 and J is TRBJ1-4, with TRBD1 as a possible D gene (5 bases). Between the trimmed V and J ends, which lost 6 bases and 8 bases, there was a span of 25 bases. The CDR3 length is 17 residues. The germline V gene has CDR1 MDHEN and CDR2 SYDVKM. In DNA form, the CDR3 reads TGTGCCAGCAGACGCCCCTTCCCTTCGGGCGGGGGGGAAAAACTGTTTTTT. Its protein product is CASRRPFPSGGGEKLFF.

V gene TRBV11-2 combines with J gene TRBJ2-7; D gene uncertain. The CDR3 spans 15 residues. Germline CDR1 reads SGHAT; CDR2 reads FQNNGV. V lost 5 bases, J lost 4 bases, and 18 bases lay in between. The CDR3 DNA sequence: TGTGCCAGCAGCCCCCTTGAGGCACGGCTGTACGAGCAGTACTTC. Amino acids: CASSPLEARLYEQYF.

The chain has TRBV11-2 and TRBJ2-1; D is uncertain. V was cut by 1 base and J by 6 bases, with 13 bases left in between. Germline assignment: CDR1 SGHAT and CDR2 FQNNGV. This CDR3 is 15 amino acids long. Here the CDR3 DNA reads TGTGCCAGCAGCTTAGTAGACTGGGCCGGCAATGAGCAGTTCTTC. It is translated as CASSLVDWAGNEQFF.

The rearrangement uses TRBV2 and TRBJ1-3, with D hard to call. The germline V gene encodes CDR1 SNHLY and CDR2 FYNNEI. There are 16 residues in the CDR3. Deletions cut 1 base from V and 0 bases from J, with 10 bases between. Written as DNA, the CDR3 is TGTGCCAGCAGTGAAGGCATGGGCAGCTCTGGAAACACCATATATTTT. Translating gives CASSEGMGSSGNTIYF. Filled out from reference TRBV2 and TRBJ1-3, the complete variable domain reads EPEVTQTPSHQVTQMGQEVILRCVPISNHLYFYWYRQILGQKVEFLVSFYNNEISEKSEIFDDQFSVERPDGSNFTLKIRSTKLEDSAMYFCASSEGMGSSGNTIYFGEGSWLTVV.

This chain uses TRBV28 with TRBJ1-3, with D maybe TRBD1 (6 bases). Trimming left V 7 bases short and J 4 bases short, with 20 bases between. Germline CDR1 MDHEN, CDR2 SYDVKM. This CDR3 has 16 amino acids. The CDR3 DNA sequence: TGTGCCAGCAATAATATCAGGGGTTCGGTGGGAAACACCATATATTTT. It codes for CASNNIRGSVGNTIYF.

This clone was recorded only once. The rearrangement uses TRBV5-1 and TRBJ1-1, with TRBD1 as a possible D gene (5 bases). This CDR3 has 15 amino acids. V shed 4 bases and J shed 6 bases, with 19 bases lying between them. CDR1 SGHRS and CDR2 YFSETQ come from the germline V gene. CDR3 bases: TGCGCCAGCAGCACCGCCGGGACTGGGGGGTCTGAAGCTTTCTTT. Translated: CASSTAGTGGSEAFF.

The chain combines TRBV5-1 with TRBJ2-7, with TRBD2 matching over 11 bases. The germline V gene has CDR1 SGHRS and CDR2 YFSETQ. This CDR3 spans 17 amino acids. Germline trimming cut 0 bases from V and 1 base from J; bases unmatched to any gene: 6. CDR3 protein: CASSLAGLAGGSYEQYF. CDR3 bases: TGCGCCAGCAGCTTGGCCGGGCTAGCGGGAGGATCCTACGAGCAGTACTTC.

The CDR3 spells CASSYGGRGTQYF. In DNA form, the CDR3 reads TGTGCCAGCAGTTACGGAGGGAGGGGGACCCAGTACTTC. The V gene is TRBV6-2 or TRBV6-3, the J gene TRBJ2-5; 7 nucleotides align to TRBD2. V lost 2 bases and J lost 7; bases outside the gene matches: 4. CDR1 is MNHEY, CDR2 SVGEGT, per germline. CDR3 length equals 13 residues.

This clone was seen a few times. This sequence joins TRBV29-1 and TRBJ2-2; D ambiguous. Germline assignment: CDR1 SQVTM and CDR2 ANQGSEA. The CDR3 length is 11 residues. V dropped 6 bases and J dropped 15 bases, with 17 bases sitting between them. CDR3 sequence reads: CSVQRAGWVFF. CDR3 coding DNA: TGCAGCGTCCAAAGGGCTGGGTGGGTGTTTTTT.

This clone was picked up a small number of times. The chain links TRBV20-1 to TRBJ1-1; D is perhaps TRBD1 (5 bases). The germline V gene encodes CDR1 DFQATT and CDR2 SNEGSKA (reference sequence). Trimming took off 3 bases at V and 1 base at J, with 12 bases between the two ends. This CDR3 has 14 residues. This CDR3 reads CSASQGNTNTEAFF. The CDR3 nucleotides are TGCAGTGCTAGTCAGGGCAATACGAACACTGAAGCTTTCTTT.

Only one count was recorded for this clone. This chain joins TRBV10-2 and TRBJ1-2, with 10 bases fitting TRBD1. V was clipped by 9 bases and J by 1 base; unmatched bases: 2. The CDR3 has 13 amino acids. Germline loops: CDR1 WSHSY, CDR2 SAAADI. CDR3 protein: CASGTGVNYGYTF. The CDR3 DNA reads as TGCGCCAGTGGGACAGGGGTTAACTATGGCTACACCTTC.

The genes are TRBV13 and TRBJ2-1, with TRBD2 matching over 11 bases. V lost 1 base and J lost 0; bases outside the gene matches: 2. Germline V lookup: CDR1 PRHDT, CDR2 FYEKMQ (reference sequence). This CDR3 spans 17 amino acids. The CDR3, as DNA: TGTGCCAGCAGCTTAGAAACTAGCGGGAGCTCCTACAATGAGCAGTTCTTC. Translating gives CASSLETSGSSYNEQFF.

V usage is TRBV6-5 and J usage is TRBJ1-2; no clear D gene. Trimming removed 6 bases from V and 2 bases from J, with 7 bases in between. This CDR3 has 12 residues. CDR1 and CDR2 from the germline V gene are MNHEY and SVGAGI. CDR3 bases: TGTGCCAGCAGCCCCTCAAACTATGGCTACACCTTC. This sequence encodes CASSPSNYGYTF.

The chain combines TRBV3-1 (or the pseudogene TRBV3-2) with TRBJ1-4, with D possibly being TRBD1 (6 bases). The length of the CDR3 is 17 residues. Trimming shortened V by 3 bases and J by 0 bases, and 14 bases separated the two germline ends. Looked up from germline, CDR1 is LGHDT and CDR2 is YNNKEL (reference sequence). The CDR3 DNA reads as TGTGCCAGCAGCCATCCGAGACAGGACCCAACTAATGAAAAACTGTTTTTT. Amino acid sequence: CASSHPRQDPTNEKLFF.

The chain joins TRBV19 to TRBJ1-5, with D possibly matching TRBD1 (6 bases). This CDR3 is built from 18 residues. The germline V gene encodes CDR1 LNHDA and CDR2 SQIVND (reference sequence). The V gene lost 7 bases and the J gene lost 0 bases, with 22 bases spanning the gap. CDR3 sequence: CASTGGRPQVYSNQPQHF. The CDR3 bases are TGTGCCAGTACCGGGGGGCGGCCACAGGTTTATAGCAATCAGCCCCAGCATTTT.

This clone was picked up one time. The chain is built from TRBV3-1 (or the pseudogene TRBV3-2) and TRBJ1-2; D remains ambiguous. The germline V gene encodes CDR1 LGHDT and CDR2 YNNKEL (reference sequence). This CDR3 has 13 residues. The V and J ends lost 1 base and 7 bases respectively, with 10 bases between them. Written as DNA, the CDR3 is TGTGCCAGCAGCCAAGTGGGCTCTGGTGGCTACACCTTC. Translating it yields CASSQVGSGGYTF.

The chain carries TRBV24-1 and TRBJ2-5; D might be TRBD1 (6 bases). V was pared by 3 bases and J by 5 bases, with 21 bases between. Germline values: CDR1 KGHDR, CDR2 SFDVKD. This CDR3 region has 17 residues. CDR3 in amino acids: CATSDLPLQGARETQYF. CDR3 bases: TGTGCCACCAGTGATCTCCCTCTACAGGGAGCTCGGGAGACCCAGTACTTC.

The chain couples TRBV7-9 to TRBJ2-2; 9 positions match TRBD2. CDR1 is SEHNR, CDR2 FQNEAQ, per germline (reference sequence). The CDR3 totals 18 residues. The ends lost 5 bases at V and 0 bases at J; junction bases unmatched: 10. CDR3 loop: CASSPGRGGATNTGELFF. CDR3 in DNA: TGTGCCAGCAGCCCGGGACGCGGGGGGGCCACGAACACCGGGGAGCTGTTTTTT.

The CDR3 DNA sequence: TGCGCCAGCAGCTTGACAGGGAGGAAAGACACTGAAGCTTTCTTT. It yields the protein CASSLTGRKDTEAFF. The chain links TRBV5-1 to TRBJ1-1, with D possibly matching TRBD1 (6 bases). The CDR3 has 15 amino acids. Germline CDR1 SGHRS, CDR2 YFSETQ. V was shortened by 1 base and J by 3 bases, with 13 bases between the two germline ends.

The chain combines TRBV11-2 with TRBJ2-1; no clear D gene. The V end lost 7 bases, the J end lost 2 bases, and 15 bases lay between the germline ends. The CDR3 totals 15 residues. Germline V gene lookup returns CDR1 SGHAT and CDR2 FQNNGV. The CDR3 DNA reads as TGTGCCAGCACCCGTTCGGGCCTAGCCTACAATGAGCAGTTCTTC. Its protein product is CASTRSGLAYNEQFF.

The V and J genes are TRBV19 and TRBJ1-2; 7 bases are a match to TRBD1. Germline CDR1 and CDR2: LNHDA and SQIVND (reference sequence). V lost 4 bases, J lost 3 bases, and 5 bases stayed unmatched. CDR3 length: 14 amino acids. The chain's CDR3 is CASSRVDRDYGYTF. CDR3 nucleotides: TGTGCCAGTAGTAGAGTCGACAGGGACTATGGCTACACCTTC.